These 3 T cell receptor beta chains originate from one sample sequenced in a study of T cell changes during pregnancy in multiple sclerosis. Sequenced by immunoSEQ multiplex PCR; TCRdb stores in-frame clones only, minus some. Here the sample spans under 100,000 clones, around 93% being singletons. The sequences come from peripheral blood, collected in the third trimester of pregnancy. These receptors were collected from a female donor with multiple sclerosis, enrolled in a pregnancy study.

This sequence joins TRBV14 and TRBJ1-1; 11 nucleotides match TRBD1. This CDR3 comprises 19 residues. The V gene's germline CDR1 is SGHDN and CDR2 FVKESK. V was clipped by 3 bases and J by 4 bases; unmatched bases: 16. CDR3 DNA: TGTGCCAGCAGCCACTACGGACAGGGGGCCGGATTTGCTAGCACTGAAGCTTTCTTT. Translated: CASSHYGQGAGFASTEAFF.

The rearrangement links TRBV2 to TRBJ2-4; unclear D gene. Trimming removed 3 bases from V and 6 bases from J, with 24 bases in between. Germline V CDR1 and CDR2: SNHLY, FYNNEI. This CDR3 spans 18 amino acids. The CDR3 spells CASSDPPWILDMPNIQYF. The CDR3 nucleotides read TGTGCCAGCAGTGACCCTCCTTGGATCCTTGACATGCCAAACATTCAGTACTTC.

The gene calls are TRBV7-2 and TRBJ2-1; a weak D match, TRBD2 (6 bases). Trimming stripped 1 base from V and 12 bases from J, with 16 bases between. Germline lookup yields CDR1 SGHTA and CDR2 FQGNSA. This CDR3 region has 14 residues. The CDR3 spells CASSLDLTPGVQFF. The CDR3 DNA follows: TGTGCCAGCAGCTTAGATTTGACGCCGGGGGTGCAGTTCTTC.